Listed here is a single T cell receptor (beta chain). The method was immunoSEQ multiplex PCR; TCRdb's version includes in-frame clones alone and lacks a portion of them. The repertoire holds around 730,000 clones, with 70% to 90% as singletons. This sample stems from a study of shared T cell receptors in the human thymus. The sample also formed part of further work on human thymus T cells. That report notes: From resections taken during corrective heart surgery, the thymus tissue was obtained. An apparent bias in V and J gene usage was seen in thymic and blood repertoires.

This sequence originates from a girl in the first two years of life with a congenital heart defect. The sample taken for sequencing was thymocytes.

For the CDR3, the DNA is TGTGCCAGCAGCTTGGCCGAACAGGGGGCCCCCTACGAGCAGTACTTC. It encodes CASSLAEQGAPYEQYF. This chain connects TRBV5-6 to TRBJ2-7; 9 nucleotides agree with TRBD1. CDR1 is SGHDT, CDR2 YYEEEE, per germline. This CDR3 contains 16 residues. Germline trimming cut 0 bases from V and 2 bases from J; bases unmatched to any gene: 6.